This entry describes one T cell receptor beta chain. The method was immunoSEQ multiplex PCR; TCRdb's version includes in-frame clones alone and lacks a portion of them. The repertoire consists of about 340,000 clones, with about 93% occurring once and the leading ten covering 5% to 7%. Trimming took 4 bases from V and 3 from J; bases not matched to a gene: 2. Germline CDR1 is SGHRS and CDR2 is YFSETQ. The CDR3 runs to 14 residues. The time point: blood from clinic visit 5 months post-surgery; TSC patient then seizure free. Sequencing was limited to surgery cases with top T cell transcript signatures in brain tissue. This record comes from a study of brain T cells in children with intractable seizures.

J is TRBJ2-2 and V is TRBV5-1; TRBD1 aligns across 8 bases. The source of this sequence is a boy under three years old with tuberous sclerosis and intractable seizures. The sequences come from peripheral blood, collected about 5 months after surgery. CDR3 in DNA: TGCGCCAGCAGCGGGACAGGTTACACCGGGGAGCTGTTTTTT. This codes for CASSGTGYTGELFF.